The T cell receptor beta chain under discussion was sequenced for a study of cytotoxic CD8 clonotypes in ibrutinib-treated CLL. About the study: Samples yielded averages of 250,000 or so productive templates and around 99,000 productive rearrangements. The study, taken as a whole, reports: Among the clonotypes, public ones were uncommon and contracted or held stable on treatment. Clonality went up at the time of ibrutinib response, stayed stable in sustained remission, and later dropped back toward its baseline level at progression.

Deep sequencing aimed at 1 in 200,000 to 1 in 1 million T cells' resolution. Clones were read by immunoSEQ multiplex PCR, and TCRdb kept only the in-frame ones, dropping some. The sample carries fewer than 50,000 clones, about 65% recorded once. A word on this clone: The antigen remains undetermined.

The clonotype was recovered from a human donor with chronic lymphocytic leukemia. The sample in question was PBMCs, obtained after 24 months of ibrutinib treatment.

The CDR3 here is CASSPQGLRDTQYF. CDR3 DNA sequence: TGTGCCAGCTCACCACAGGGGTTACGCGATACGCAGTATTTT. The chain combines TRBV18 with TRBJ2-3; D is perhaps TRBD1 (5 bases). In germline, CDR1 is KGHSH, CDR2 LQKENI. V was trimmed by 1 base and J by 6 bases, leaving 11 bases between them. The CDR3 runs to 14 residues.